One and the same sample provided the 10 T cell receptor beta chains below, sequenced in a study of T cell responses to AZD1222 COVID-19 vaccine. The protocol was immunoSEQ multiplex PCR, while the TCRdb copy is restricted to in-frame clones and leaves out a portion. The sample contains roughly 130,000 clones, about nine tenths of which appear only once. Material: peripheral blood, obtained on day 0 of AZD1222 vaccination. These receptors all come from an adult in good health.

This clone was observed a handful of times. The CDR3 sequence is CASSPQMGGGGIESYEQYF. CDR3 DNA sequence: TGTGCCAGCAGCCCTCAGATGGGGGGAGGGGGAATCGAATCCTACGAGCAGTACTTC. The rearrangement uses TRBV21-1 and TRBJ2-7; TRBD2 was called by the table and not checked on the DNA. TRBV21-1 is described as a pseudogene. This CDR3 region has 19 residues.

The chain combines TRBV6-5 with TRBJ2-1; D ambiguous. Germline V CDR1 and CDR2: MNHEY, SVGAGI. With 4 bases removed from V and 6 bases from J, the gap between germline ends came to 7 bases. The length of the CDR3 is 12 residues. CDR3 sequence: CASSSYTNEQFF. CDR3 in DNA: TGTGCCAGCAGTTCTTATACCAATGAGCAGTTCTTC.

The chain combines TRBV27 with TRBJ2-1, with TRBD2 matching over 16 bases. This CDR3 has 18 amino acids. CDR1 MNHEY and CDR2 SMNVEV come from the germline V gene (reference sequence). V gave up 5 bases and J gave up 9 bases; unmatched junction bases: 13. CDR3 residues: CASSPQPPGLAGGGEQFF. The CDR3 DNA is TGTGCCAGCAGTCCACAGCCCCCGGGACTAGCGGGAGGGGGTGAGCAGTTCTTC.

The chain employs TRBV28 and TRBJ1-3, with D hard to call. Germline CDR1 and CDR2: MDHEN and SYDVKM. V lost 3 bases to trimming and J lost 0 bases, with 9 bases between them. The CDR3 consists of 15 residues. The CDR3 is CASSLWPSSGNTIYF. CDR3 nucleotide sequence: TGTGCCAGCAGTTTGTGGCCTAGCTCTGGAAACACCATATATTTT. The variable domain in full, completed from reference TRBV28 and TRBJ1-3, reads DVKVTQSSRYLVKRTGEKVFLECVQDMDHENMFWYRQDPGLGLRLIYFSYDVKMKEKGDIPEGYSVSREKKERFSLILESASTNQTSMYLCASSLWPSSGNTIYFGEGSWLTVV.

A few counts support this clone. This rearrangement joins TRBV3-1 (or the pseudogene TRBV3-2) to TRBJ2-2; D unresolved. The length of the CDR3 is 14 residues. The germline V gene has CDR1 LGHDT and CDR2 YNNKEL (reference sequence). V lost 4 bases and J 3 bases, leaving 9 bases between the germline ends. CDR3 bases: TGTGCCAGCAGCCGTGACAAGCACACCGGGGAGCTGTTTTTT. Translation: CASSRDKHTGELFF.

The J gene is TRBJ2-7, the V gene TRBV11-2, with no clear D. V was pared by 3 bases and J by 3 bases, with 12 bases between. The CDR3 length is 14 residues. CDR1 SGHAT and CDR2 FQNNGV come from the germline V gene. CDR3 sequence reads: CASSLNPSRYEQYF. DNA for the CDR3: TGTGCCAGCAGCTTGAATCCCTCCCGCTACGAGCAGTACTTC.

A few counts support this clone. Here the CDR3 reads CASSEGGQGYGYTF. In nucleotides, the CDR3 is TGTGCCAGCAGCGAGGGGGGACAGGGCTATGGCTACACCTTC. This sequence joins TRBV9 and TRBJ1-2, with 9 nucleotides matching TRBD1. Germline CDR1 reads SGDLS; CDR2 reads YYNGEE. V lost 3 bases and J lost 4; bases outside the gene matches: 4. CDR3 length: 14 amino acids.

Here the CDR3 DNA reads TGTGCCAGCAGAATGGACAGGGGAGAGACCCAGTACTTC. Protein sequence: CASRMDRGETQYF. V usage is TRBV6-5 and J usage is TRBJ2-5; 9 positions agree with TRBD1. The germline V gene has CDR1 MNHEY and CDR2 SVGAGI. Trimming removed 6 bases from V and 4 bases from J; junction bases left unmatched: 3. The CDR3 totals 13 residues.

CDR3 sequence: CASSEVFPNNYGYTF. CDR3 coding DNA: TGTGCCAGCAGTGAAGTCTTTCCTAATAACTATGGCTACACCTTC. The chain has TRBV6-1 and TRBJ1-2; D gene uncertain. Germline loops: CDR1 MNHNS, CDR2 SASEGT. This CDR3 contains 15 residues. Trimming shortened V by 1 base and J by 1 base, and 10 bases separated the two germline ends.

The J gene is TRBJ1-2, the V gene TRBV19; no clear D gene. The CDR3 totals 13 residues. Trimming cost V 1 base and J 4 bases, with 7 bases left between them. The V gene's germline CDR1 is LNHDA and CDR2 SQIVND (reference sequence). This chain's CDR3 is CASSIAQLYGYTF. The CDR3 DNA follows: TGTGCCAGTAGTATAGCACAGCTCTATGGCTACACCTTC. Full variable domain (missing parts from reference TRBV19 and TRBJ1-2): DGGITQSPKYLFRKEGQNVTLSCEQNLNHDAMYWYRQDPGQGLRLIYYSQIVNDFQKGDIAEGYSVSREKKESFPLTVTSAQKNPTAFYLCASSIAQLYGYTFGSGTRLTVV.